The 20 T cell receptor beta chains given below trace back to one sample, sequenced in a study of cytomegalovirus exposure and HLA in healthy donors. This PCR relied on a set of 60 Vbeta primers and 13 Jbeta primers. Repertoires were generated with immunoSEQ multiplex PCR, while TCRdb's copy carries only in-frame clones and drops some. The top ten hold under 4.5% of the sample, which has 130,000 to 150,000 clones, roughly 76% seen once. The material sequenced was PBMCs. These receptors came from a man aged 18 to 29 in good health and CMV-seronegative.

This chain links TRBV5-6 with TRBJ1-5; D ambiguous. Deletions cut 6 bases from V and 5 bases from J, with 9 bases between. CDR1 SGHDT and CDR2 YYEEEE come from the germline V gene. The CDR3 loop spans 12 amino acids. The CDR3: CASTKNHQPQHF. The CDR3 DNA reads TGTGCCAGCACTAAAAACCATCAGCCCCAGCATTTT.

V usage is TRBV21-1 and J usage is TRBJ2-3; TRBD2 was called by the table and not checked on the DNA. TRBV21-1 is designated a pseudogene. The CDR3 runs to 17 residues. The CDR3 protein is CASSKEIAGGGTDTQYF. The CDR3 nucleotides are TGTGCCAGCAGCAAAGAGATAGCGGGAGGGGGTACAGATACGCAGTATTTT.

The J gene is TRBJ2-3, the V gene TRBV6-1; 8 positions agree with TRBD2. CDR1 MNHNS and CDR2 SASEGT come from the germline V gene. The CDR3 loop spans 15 amino acids. With V trimmed by 5 bases and J by 2 bases, 6 bases remained unmatched. The CDR3 region is CASSHIAGSTDTQYF. The CDR3 region has the DNA TGTGCCAGCAGTCACATAGCGGGGTCCACAGATACGCAGTATTTT.

This chain uses TRBV5-1 with TRBJ2-7; 8 positions agree with TRBD2. CDR1 is SGHRS, CDR2 YFSETQ, per germline. Germline trimming cut 3 bases from V and 3 bases from J; bases unmatched to any gene: 5. CDR3 length: 14 residues. CDR3 sequence reads: CASSSSGTSYEQYF. CDR3 sequence (DNA): TGCGCCAGCAGCTCTTCCGGGACTAGCTACGAGCAGTACTTC.

The chain couples TRBV7-2 to TRBJ1-1, with D perhaps TRBD1 (6 bases). V dropped 0 bases and J dropped 4 bases, with 9 bases sitting between them. Per the germline V gene, CDR1 is SGHTA and CDR2 is FQGNSA. The CDR3 runs to 14 residues. In DNA form, the CDR3 reads TGTGCCAGCAGCTTAGCTCCAGGGGTCACTGAAGCTTTCTTT. Its protein product is CASSLAPGVTEAFF. The full variable domain, rest sourced from reference TRBV7-2 and TRBJ1-1, is GAGVSQSPSNKVTEKGKDVELRCDPISGHTALYWYRQSLGQGLEFLIYFQGNSAPDKSGLPSDRFSAERTGGSVSTLTIQRTQQEDSAVYLCASSLAPGVTEAFFGQGTRLTVV.

The J gene is TRBJ2-7, the V gene TRBV9; 10 bases agree with TRBD1. Germline CDR1 is SGDLS and CDR2 is YYNGEE. The CDR3 is made up of 14 amino acids. V lost 3 bases to trimming and J lost 3 bases; unmatched junction nucleotides: 3. This chain's CDR3 is CASSAGQGGYEQYF. In DNA, the CDR3 is TGTGCCAGCAGCGCCGGACAGGGGGGCTACGAGCAGTACTTC.

The chain joins TRBV27 to TRBJ1-5; D ambiguous. Germline lookup yields CDR1 MNHEY and CDR2 SMNVEV (reference sequence). Trimming removed 2 bases from V and 6 bases from J, with 11 bases in between. This CDR3 is 14 amino acids long. The CDR3 DNA reads as TGTGCCAGCAGTTTAGGCCTGGAGGGTCAGCCCCAGCATTTT. Encoded protein: CASSLGLEGQPQHF.

V is TRBV2 and J is TRBJ2-3; TRBD1 matches at 9 bases. The CDR3 is made up of 14 amino acids. The V and J ends lost 8 bases and 3 bases, in that order; junction bases with no gene match: 6. Germline V CDR1 and CDR2: SNHLY, FYNNEI. The DNA of the CDR3 is TGTGCCAGCGCGAGGACAGGGGCTACAGATACGCAGTATTTT. It translates to CASARTGATDTQYF.

This clone was detected a few times. The J gene is TRBJ2-7, the V gene TRBV27, with a weak D call TRBD1 (7 bases). The V end lost 5 bases, the J end lost 7 bases, and 9 bases lay between the germline ends. CDR3 length equals 11 residues. The germline CDR1 and CDR2 sequences are MNHEY and SMNVEV (reference sequence). The CDR3 bases are TGTGCCAGCAGTCCAGGGGGGGAGCAGTACTTC. It translates to CASSPGGEQYF.

This chain uses TRBV6-5 with TRBJ1-2, with 8 positions matching TRBD1. The CDR3 extends over 15 amino acids. Germline-derived CDR1 and CDR2 are MNHEY and SVGAGI. V shed 3 bases, J shed 5 bases, and the junction held 8 bases outside the gene matches. This CDR3 reads CASSYGTGRTYGYTF. The CDR3, as DNA: TGTGCCAGCAGTTATGGGACAGGACGAACTTATGGCTACACCTTC.

This chain connects TRBV30 to TRBJ2-5; 11 bases are shared with TRBD2. The J call may be wrong; the DNA end is better matched by TRBJ2-7. This CDR3 has 13 residues. Germline lookup yields CDR1 GTSNPN and CDR2 SVGIG (reference sequence). The CDR3 loop is CASSGLAGYEQYF. CDR3 nucleotides: TGTGCGTCCAGTGGACTAGCGGGTTACGAGCAGTACTTC.

The genes are TRBV6-6 and TRBJ1-4; D gene unclear. The length of the CDR3 is 14 residues. Between the trimmed V and J ends, which lost 7 bases and 6 bases, there was a span of 15 bases. Germline assignment: CDR1 MNHNY and CDR2 SVGAGI (reference sequence). CDR3 loop: CASTSRGGDEKLFF. The DNA for the CDR3 is TGTGCCAGCACCTCTCGGGGAGGCGATGAAAAACTGTTTTTT.

The chain uses TRBV19 and TRBJ2-3; TRBD2 is a possible D gene (6 bases). Germline CDR1 reads LNHDA; CDR2 reads SQIVND (reference sequence). V shed 3 bases and J shed 4 bases, with 14 bases lying between them. The CDR3 length is 15 residues. The CDR3 region is CASSIRVGSPDTQYF. CDR3 in DNA: TGTGCCAGTAGTATCAGGGTCGGGAGCCCAGATACGCAGTATTTT.

This clone has more than one count but fewer than ten. The chain employs TRBV29-1 and TRBJ2-3; D ambiguous. Germline assignment: CDR1 SQVTM and CDR2 ANQGSEA. The CDR3 covers 12 residues. V was cut by 2 bases and J by 4 bases, with 7 bases left in between. CDR3 amino acids: CSVEMAADTQYF. The CDR3 nucleotides are TGCAGCGTTGAAATGGCGGCAGATACGCAGTATTTT.

This sequence joins TRBV10-3 and TRBJ2-1, with 9 positions matching TRBD1. Germline values: CDR1 ENHRY, CDR2 SYGVKD. The length of the CDR3 is 14 residues. The V segment lost 2 bases and the J segment 12 bases; nucleotides outside the gene matches: 8. The CDR3 reads CAISEGQGRFSQFF. The CDR3 DNA follows: TGTGCCATCAGTGAGGGACAGGGGCGCTTCTCGCAGTTCTTC.

The chain combines TRBV13 with TRBJ1-5; TRBD1 agrees at 8 bases. The CDR3 runs 14 residues. The V and J ends lost 0 bases and 6 bases, in that order; junction bases with no gene match: 1. CDR1 is PRHDT, CDR2 FYEKMQ, per germline (reference sequence). In nucleotides, the CDR3 is TGTGCCAGCAGCTTAGGACAGGGGGGTCAGCCCCAGCATTTT. Protein: CASSLGQGGQPQHF.

The J gene is TRBJ2-3, the V gene TRBV7-9; 9 bases fit TRBD2. Germline CDR1 reads SEHNR; CDR2 reads FQNEAQ (reference sequence). V gave up 2 bases and J gave up 2 bases; unmatched junction bases: 5. The CDR3 runs 16 residues. The CDR3: CASSLLGTSFTDTQYF. The CDR3 region has the DNA TGTGCCAGCAGCTTATTGGGGACTAGCTTCACAGATACGCAGTATTTT. The whole variable domain, filled in from reference TRBV7-9 and TRBJ2-3, reads DTGVSQNPRHKITKRGQNVTFRCDPISEHNRLYWYRQTLGQGPEFLTYFQNEAQLEKSRLLSDRFSAERPKGSFSTLEIQRTEQGDSAMYLCASSLLGTSFTDTQYFGPGTRLTVL.

This clone turned up a few times. The V call is TRBV7-8, the J call TRBJ1-1, with 10 bases aligning to TRBD1. The germline gives CDR1 SGHVS, CDR2 FQNEAQ. The V segment lost 4 bases and the J segment 5 bases; nucleotides outside the gene matches: 25. The CDR3 contains 21 residues. CDR3 in amino acids: CASSSLSTGGSSWDPRTEAFF. The CDR3 DNA reads TGTGCCAGCAGCTCGCTATCGACAGGGGGCTCGTCTTGGGATCCGAGAACTGAAGCTTTCTTT.

The chain couples TRBV5-1 to TRBJ2-1; 10 nucleotides match TRBD1. In germline, CDR1 is SGHRS, CDR2 YFSETQ. The V segment lost 4 bases and the J segment 6 bases; nucleotides outside the gene matches: 16. The CDR3 length is 18 residues. CDR3 DNA sequence: TGCGCCAGCAGCGAAAAACCTCGAGACAGGGGGCTAGGCAATGAGCAGTTCTTC. It yields the protein CASSEKPRDRGLGNEQFF.

The chain carries TRBV27 and TRBJ1-3; no definite D call. Germline CDR1 reads MNHEY; CDR2 reads SMNVEV (reference sequence). Trimming cost V 0 bases and J 3 bases, with 9 bases left between them. The CDR3 spans 15 residues. The CDR3 sequence is CASSLSRGSGNTIYF. The CDR3 DNA reads TGTGCCAGCAGTTTATCGAGAGGCAGTGGAAACACCATATATTTT.